Listed below are T cell receptor beta chains from one sample, sequenced in a study of shared clonotypes between healthy human individuals. The method was immunoSEQ multiplex PCR; TCRdb's version includes in-frame clones alone and lacks a portion of them. The sample comprises nearly 500,000 clones, about three quarters of which are singletons, and 10% to 15% rests with the top ten. The sample consisted of PBMCs. Source of these receptors: a woman in her thirties or forties in good health. Some clones in this sample may be carry-over from other donors' samples. The CDR3 runs from the conserved cysteine through the conserved F or W. D genes are given only for firm matches. The size entry is marked missing in some rows and otherwise reads once, few, many or a size class.

clone size: .; J gene: TRBJ1-2; V gene: TRBV18; D gene: .; CDR3 DNA: TGTGCCAGCTCTCTAGAGTCCGGTGGCTACACCTTC; CDR3 protein: CASSLESGGYTF
clone size: .; J gene: TRBJ1-1; V gene: TRBV29-1; D gene: .; CDR3 DNA: TGCAGCGCCACAGAACAGGGAGTAGGGGCTTTCTTT; CDR3 protein: CSATEQGVGAFF
clone size: few; J gene: TRBJ1-5; V gene: TRBV9; D gene: .; CDR3 DNA: TGTGCCAGCAGCGTAGGGCCCGATTATAGCAATCAGCCCCAGCATTTT; CDR3 protein: CASSVGPDYSNQPQHF
clone size: .; J gene: TRBJ1-2; V gene: TRBV28; D gene: TRBD1; CDR3 DNA: TGTGCCAGCACCCCGGGACAGGGTTTGTGGTATGGCTACACCTTC; CDR3 protein: CASTPGQGLWYGYTF
clone size: .; J gene: TRBJ2-3; V gene: TRBV5-1; D gene: .; CDR3 DNA: TGCGCCAGCAGCTTGGTCGGGACTACAGATACGCAGTATTTT; CDR3 protein: CASSLVGTTDTQYF
clone size: .; J gene: TRBJ2-5; V gene: TRBV5-6; D gene: TRBD2; CDR3 DNA: TGTGCCAGCAGCTCGGGACTAGCAGAGACCCAGTACTTC; CDR3 protein: CASSSGLAETQYF
clone size: many; J gene: TRBJ1-2; V gene: TRBV4-3; D gene: .; CDR3 DNA: TGCGCCAGCAGCCAAGATCCGTGGGGGAACTATGGCTACACCTTC; CDR3 protein: CASSQDPWGNYGYTF
clone size: .; J gene: TRBJ2-7; V gene: TRBV7-3; D gene: .; CDR3 DNA: TGTGCCAGCAGCTTAGGGAGCGGGTCCTACGAGCAGTACTTC; CDR3 protein: CASSLGSGSYEQYF
clone size: .; J gene: TRBJ2-3; V gene: TRBV5-1; D gene: .; CDR3 DNA: TGCGCCAGCAGCTTGGCTACAGGGCGTTACACAGATACGCAGTATTTT; CDR3 protein: CASSLATGRYTDTQYF
clone size: .; J gene: TRBJ2-7; V gene: TRBV4-2; D gene: TRBD2; CDR3 DNA: TGTGCCAGCAGCCATAGGACTAGGGCCTACGAGCAGTACTTC; CDR3 protein: CASSHRTRAYEQYF
clone size: few; J gene: TRBJ2-1; V gene: TRBV28; D gene: .; CDR3 DNA: TGTGCCAGCAGTTTTCTAAGTGAGCAGTTCTTC; CDR3 protein: CASSFLSEQFF
clone size: .; J gene: TRBJ2-7; V gene: TRBV19; D gene: .; CDR3 DNA: TGTGCCAGTAGCTTACGACAGGCCTACGAGCAGTACTTC; CDR3 protein: CASSLRQAYEQYF
clone size: .; J gene: TRBJ2-1; V gene: TRBV20-1; D gene: .; CDR3 DNA: TGCAGTGGGGGGTGGAATGAGCAGTTCTTC; CDR3 protein: CSGGWNEQFF
clone size: .; J gene: TRBJ1-2; V gene: TRBV10-3; D gene: TRBD1; CDR3 DNA: TGTGCCATCAGCACGGACAGGGAGATTAACTATGGCTACACCTTC; CDR3 protein: CAISTDREINYGYTF
clone size: .; J gene: TRBJ2-5; V gene: TRBV29-1; D gene: TRBD2; CDR3 DNA: TGCAGCGTTACCGGGACTAGCGGGAGTGGGGAGACCCAGTACTTC; CDR3 protein: CSVTGTSGSGETQYF
clone size: .; J gene: TRBJ2-7; V gene: TRBV18; D gene: TRBD2; CDR3 DNA: TGTGCCAGCTCACCTCCGGGACTAGCGGGAGTATGGTACGAGCAGTACTTC; CDR3 protein: CASSPPGLAGVWYEQYF
clone size: .; J gene: TRBJ1-2; V gene: TRBV5-4; D gene: .; CDR3 DNA: TGTGCCAGCAGCTTGAGGGAGGGCTATGGCTACACCTTC; CDR3 protein: CASSLREGYGYTF
clone size: .; J gene: TRBJ2-7; V gene: TRBV28; D gene: TRBD1; CDR3 DNA: TGTGCCAGCAGTGGGGACAGGGAACTAACCCTATACGAGCAGTACTTC; CDR3 protein: CASSGDRELTLYEQYF
clone size: .; J gene: TRBJ1-6; V gene: TRBV11-3; D gene: .; CDR3 DNA: TGTGCCAGCAGCTTAGAACGGAATTCACCCCTCCACTTT; CDR3 protein: CASSLERNSPLHF